The 4 T cell receptor beta chains below were found in one sample sequenced in a study of blood T cell repertoires in COVID-19. Clones were read by immunoSEQ multiplex PCR, and TCRdb kept only the in-frame ones, dropping some. Of under 250,000 clones in the sample, about four fifths were seen once. Material for sequencing was PBMCs or T cells enriched from blood (not recorded which). All receptors come from a woman aged 40 to 49 with acute COVID-19.

This sequence joins TRBV11-2 and TRBJ2-7; tentatively, D is TRBD1 (5 bases). V was pared by 4 bases and J by 2 bases, with 12 bases between. CDR1 and CDR2 from the germline V gene are SGHAT and FQNNGV. The CDR3 is made up of 14 amino acids. The CDR3 DNA follows: TGTGCCAGCAGCTCAGACAGTTTTCCCTACGAGCAGTACTTC. Its protein product is CASSSDSFPYEQYF.

The chain recombines TRBV18 with TRBJ1-2; the D gene is possibly TRBD1 (5 bases). Germline V gene data show CDR1 as KGHSH and CDR2 as LQKENI. The V gene lost 3 bases and the J gene lost 0 bases, with 11 bases spanning the gap. The CDR3 is 15 amino acids. The CDR3 coding sequence is TGTGCCAGCTCACCTTCGGACACTTCTAACTATGGCTACACCTTC. Protein sequence: CASSPSDTSNYGYTF.

This chain connects TRBV7-9 to TRBJ2-1; 7 bases map to TRBD1. The V gene end was trimmed by 6 bases and the J gene end by 10 bases; junction bases not matched to a gene: 9. Germline V gives CDR1 SEHNR, CDR2 FQNEAQ (reference sequence). This CDR3 region has 13 residues. This CDR3 reads CASSIRTGREQFF. The CDR3 region has the DNA TGTGCCAGCAGTATTCGGACAGGTCGGGAGCAGTTCTTC.

The V and J genes are TRBV19 and TRBJ1-2, with a weak D call TRBD1 (6 bases). This CDR3 comprises 13 residues. The V end lost 5 bases, the J end lost 3 bases, and 10 bases lay between the germline ends. CDR1 and CDR2 from the germline V gene are LNHDA and SQIVND (reference sequence). DNA of the CDR3: TGTGCCAGTAGTCGCAGACAGGACTATGGCTACACCTTC. Translated: CASSRRQDYGYTF.